Each of the 17 T cell receptor beta chains below was sequenced from the same sample in a study of T-cell memory formation after mild COVID-19. TCRdb passed the 5' RACE reads through MiXCR, listing each CDR3 protein once. This repertoire shows roughly 450,000 distinct CDR3 sequences, about a sixth found once; its top ten account for roughly 21%. Sample: PBMCs or a T cell subset sorted from them (not recorded which). The receptor source for this set is a man between 18 and 35 years old who had mild COVID-19 (a few samples of this study predate the infection). Cell type and time point are not known.

This chain connects TRBV20-1 to TRBJ1-1; D is ambiguous. The CDR3 consists of 14 residues. The germline V gene has CDR1 DFQATT and CDR2 SNEGSKA (reference sequence). V was trimmed by 4 bases and J by 1 base, leaving 13 bases between them. Here the CDR3 reads CSAIQALGNTEAFF. The CDR3 DNA follows: TGCAGTGCTATCCAGGCGTTGGGGAACACTGAAGCTTTCTTT.

The table lists this clonotype with many counts. The chain is built from TRBV29-1 and TRBJ1-1; D might be TRBD1 (6 bases). This CDR3 region has 14 residues. V was trimmed by 4 bases and J by 1 base, leaving 13 bases between them. Germline V CDR1 and CDR2: SQVTM, ANQGSEA. CDR3 sequence reads: CSVATGTRNTEAFF. The CDR3 DNA is TGCAGCGTTGCGACCGGGACAAGGAACACTGAAGCTTTCTTT. Combining the CDR3 with reference TRBV29-1 and TRBJ1-1 gives the whole variable domain SAVISQKPSRDICQRGTSLTIQCQVDSQVTMMFWYRQQPGQSLTLIATANQGSEATYESGFVIDKFPISRPNLTFSTLTVSNMSPEDSSIYLCSVATGTRNTEAFFGQGTRLTVV.

The chain has TRBV6-5 and TRBJ2-5; D might be TRBD1 or TRBD2, each matching 6 bases. This CDR3 region has 15 residues. V shed 8 bases and J shed 4 bases, with 20 bases lying between them. CDR1 is MNHEY, CDR2 SVGAGI, per germline. CDR3 protein: CASSRGATGGETQYF. The CDR3 DNA reads as TGTGCCAGCTCGAGGGGGGCGACAGGCGGAGAGACCCAGTACTTC.

The rearrangement joins TRBV7-9 to TRBJ1-2; D unclear. The CDR3 spans 12 residues. CDR1 and CDR2 from the germline V gene are SEHNR and FQNEAQ (reference sequence). Trimming left V 5 bases short and J 4 bases short, with 8 bases between. CDR3 protein: CASSIRPYGYTF. The CDR3 DNA reads TGTGCCAGCAGCATTCGACCCTATGGCTACACCTTC.

The chain carries TRBV3-1 and TRBJ2-3, with D possibly TRBD2 on 6 matching bases. Germline-derived CDR1 and CDR2 are LGHDT and YNNKEL (reference sequence). The CDR3 is 16 amino acids. The ends were cut back, 4 bases at V and 1 base at J, with 15 bases in the middle. CDR3: CASSPGTWAGTDTQYF. CDR3 DNA sequence: TGTGCCAGCAGCCCCGGGACTTGGGCGGGCACAGATACGCAGTATTTT.

This clonotype was observed a handful of times. The rearrangement links TRBV20-1 to TRBJ2-1; tentative D call: TRBD2 (6 bases). There are 16 residues in the CDR3. Per germline, CDR1 DFQATT and CDR2 SNEGSKA (reference sequence). V was shortened by 7 bases and J by 0 bases, with 19 bases between the two germline ends. This CDR3 reads CSVVQRVQSSYNEQFF. The CDR3, as DNA: TGCAGTGTGGTCCAGCGGGTACAAAGCTCCTACAATGAGCAGTTCTTC.

This chain joins TRBV24-1 and TRBJ2-1, with D tentatively TRBD2 (5 bases). The CDR3 sequence is 15 residues long. The germline V gene encodes CDR1 KGHDR and CDR2 SFDVKD. Between the trimmed V and J ends, which lost 8 bases and 3 bases, there was a span of 16 bases. The CDR3 sequence: CATTLGVSFYNEQFF. The CDR3 DNA follows: TGTGCCACCACCTTGGGAGTTTCCTTCTACAATGAGCAGTTCTTC.

V is TRBV20-1 and J is TRBJ1-1, with a weak D call TRBD1 (5 bases). The CDR3 has 14 amino acids. Trimming left V 0 bases short and J 4 bases short, with 12 bases between. Germline CDR1 and CDR2: DFQATT and SNEGSKA (reference sequence). Here the CDR3 reads CSARDFRGVTEAFF. The CDR3 DNA is TGCAGTGCTAGAGATTTTAGGGGAGTCACTGAAGCTTTCTTT.

This chain joins TRBV6-2 or TRBV6-3 and TRBJ1-5; D may be TRBD1 (6 bases). Germline V gene lookup returns CDR1 MNHEY and CDR2 SVGEGT. Trimming pared 6 bases from V and 6 bases from J, leaving 12 bases between. This CDR3 has 13 residues. CDR3 sequence (DNA): TGTGCCAGCAGGGACACAGGGACTCAGCCCCAGCATTTT. This sequence encodes CASRDTGTQPQHF.

This clonotype appeared a few times. The chain uses TRBV20-1 and TRBJ1-5; the D gene is possibly TRBD1 (5 bases). The CDR3 loop spans 16 amino acids. Germline-derived CDR1 and CDR2 are DFQATT and SNEGSKA (reference sequence). V was cut by 0 bases and J by 4 bases, with 16 bases left in between. CDR3 protein: CSARDLSGTLNQPQHF. The CDR3 DNA sequence: TGCAGTGCTAGAGACCTATCCGGGACCCTTAATCAGCCCCAGCATTTT.

This clonotype showed up just a few times. The chain has TRBV30 and TRBJ2-7; tentatively, D is TRBD1 (6 bases). This CDR3 spans 13 amino acids. V was shortened by 6 bases and J by 7 bases, with 19 bases between the two germline ends. Germline V gene data show CDR1 as GTSNPN and CDR2 as SVGIG (reference sequence). As DNA, the CDR3 is TGTGCCTGCCCCGGACAGCTCCAAGCAGAGCAGTACTTC. Its translation: CACPGQLQAEQYF.

This clonotype has only a few counts. The rearrangement joins TRBV9 to TRBJ2-1, with D perhaps assigned TRBD1 or TRBD2 (5 bases each). The CDR3 extends over 14 amino acids. The V and J ends lost 2 bases and 1 base respectively, with 7 bases between them. CDR1 is SGDLS and CDR2 is YYNGEE in the germline V gene. The CDR3 coding sequence is TGTGCCAGCAGCGTTGGGACGTCCTACAATGAGCAGTTCTTC. It is translated as CASSVGTSYNEQFF.

Only one count was recorded for this clonotype. V and J are TRBV7-2 and TRBJ2-3; D is uncertain. The CDR3 totals 15 residues. CDR1 is SGHTA and CDR2 is FQGNSA in the germline V gene. Trimming took off 0 bases at V and 0 bases at J, with 7 bases between the two ends. CDR3 amino acids: CASSLAAESTDTQYF. The CDR3 DNA sequence: TGTGCCAGCAGCTTAGCGGCAGAGAGCACAGATACGCAGTATTTT.

The chain links TRBV6-4 to TRBJ2-1; D remains unclear. This CDR3 region has 14 residues. V lost 6 bases and J 4 bases, leaving 13 bases between the germline ends. Germline CDR1 is MRHNA and CDR2 is SNTAGT. CDR3: CASSPEAGYNEQFF. In nucleotides, the CDR3 is TGTGCCAGCAGCCCAGAGGCCGGGTACAATGAGCAGTTCTTC.

V is TRBV11-2 and J is TRBJ1-4, with a weak D call TRBD1 (6 bases). The V and J ends lost 0 bases and 10 bases respectively, with 12 bases between them. The CDR3 runs to 14 residues. Germline V CDR1 and CDR2: SGHAT, FQNNGV. This CDR3 reads CASSLDRGGGKLFF. As DNA, the CDR3 is TGTGCCAGCAGCTTAGACAGGGGAGGGGGAAAACTGTTTTTT.

The table lists this clonotype with a few counts. The chain has TRBV15 and TRBJ2-1, with D possibly matching TRBD1 (6 bases). The germline V gene encodes CDR1 LNHNV and CDR2 YYDKDF (reference sequence). Trimming shortened V by 3 bases and J by 6 bases, and 12 bases separated the two germline ends. CDR3 length equals 14 residues. The CDR3 loop reads CATSSRGSRNEQFF. CDR3 DNA: TGTGCCACCAGCAGTAGGGGGTCACGCAATGAGCAGTTCTTC.

This clonotype was counted many times. The gene calls are TRBV12-3 or TRBV12-4 and TRBJ1-6; no clear D. Trimming took off 5 bases at V and 8 bases at J, with 16 bases between the two ends. This CDR3 is 15 amino acids long. The CDR3 loop reads CASSARSQGDSPLHF. Here the CDR3 DNA reads TGTGCCAGCAGTGCCCGCTCCCAAGGAGATTCACCCCTCCACTTT.